This T cell receptor beta chain was documented in a study of shared clonotypes between healthy human individuals. Study summary: Three plates were used per donor for CD4 naive, three for CD4 memory, two for CD8 naive and one for CD8 memory.

As for this clone: Its antigen is unidentified.

Notes on the study in general: The four-donor shared clonotypes exceeded non-shared clonotypes in generation probability, with non-shared ones scoring lower.

CDR1 and CDR2 from the germline V gene are SGHKS and YYEKEE (reference sequence). CDR3 size: 17 residues. The V and J ends lost 3 bases and 0 bases, in that order; junction bases with no gene match: 7. Generated by immunoSEQ multiplex PCR, the TCRdb table keeps only in-frame clones and is missing some. The sample lists about 1.4 million clones, more than 95% seen once, with about 1% in the top ten. Sequenced: naive CD4+ T cells sorted from blood. Subset in this sample: CD45RA+ positively selected. This receptor was obtained from a man aged 25 to 40 in good health. The chain is built from TRBV5-5 and TRBJ2-5; 11 bases fit TRBD2. The CDR3: CASSSGLAATYQETQYF. CDR3 DNA sequence: TGTGCCAGCAGCTCGGGACTAGCGGCCACGTACCAAGAGACCCAGTACTTC.